The rows below give T cell receptor beta chains drawn from one sample of a study of T cells in Graves' hyperthyroidism and ophthalmopathy. TCRdb itself ran the multiplex PCR reads through MiXCR, one entry per CDR3 protein. The table lists some 550,000 distinct CDR3 sequences, more than 15% of them singletons. The sequencing input was blood. The receptors derive from a middle-aged woman with Graves' ophthalmopathy. Both conserved end residues are part of each CDR3. The order of the fields is J gene, D gene, clone size, V gene, CDR3 DNA, CDR3 protein. A D gene is named only where the DNA matches it firmly. Part of the rows lack a size; the others show once, few, many or a class for expanded clones.

TRBJ2-1 | - | few | TRBV7-3 | TGTGCCAGCAGCTCTGTCGGGGGGCGCAACAATGAGCAGTTCTTC | CASSSVGGRNNEQFF
TRBJ1-2 | - | - | TRBV28 | TGTGCCAGCAGTTCCCCACAGGGAAGAGTTGGCTACACCTTC | CASSSPQGRVGYTF
TRBJ2-3 | TRBD1 | - | TRBV29-1 | TGCAGCGGTGGGACAGGGTATTCAGATACGCAGTATTTT | CSGGTGYSDTQYF
TRBJ1-2 | - | - | TRBV28 | TGTGCCAGCAGTTTACCAGGAGCTTTTACGTATGGCTACACCTTC | CASSLPGAFTYGYTF
TRBJ2-1 | - | many | TRBV7-3 | TGTGCCAGCAGCTTAGACACTTCCTACAATGAGCAGTTCTTC | CASSLDTSYNEQFF
TRBJ2-3 | - | many | TRBV20-1 | TGCAGTGCTTCGGGGGGCCCTAGCACAGATACGCAGTATTTT | CSASGGPSTDTQYF
TRBJ2-5 | - | many | TRBV20-1 | TGCAGTGCTAGAGTGGGGGCAGGGCGTCACGAGACCCAGTACTTC | CSARVGAGRHETQYF
TRBJ2-3 | - | - | TRBV20-1 | TGCAGTGCTAGGGGGCAGGGCCCTAGCACAGATACGCAGTATTTT | CSARGQGPSTDTQYF
TRBJ2-5 | - | many | TRBV7-2 | TGTGCCAGCAGATCCAACCAGGTGGAGACCCAGTACTTC | CASRSNQVETQYF
TRBJ2-5 | - | many | TRBV7-9 | TGTGCCAGCAGCAAGACCGGGGGGCCCCAAGAGACCCAGTACTTC | CASSKTGGPQETQYF
TRBJ2-1 | TRBD2 | - | TRBV20-1 | TGCAGTGCCGGGGGGTCCGGCCAAGAGACCCAGTTCTTC | CSAGGSGQETQFF
TRBJ2-1 | - | many | TRBV3-1 | TGTGCCAGCAGCCATGGGGCGAGCTCCTACAATGAGCAGTTCTTC | CASSHGASSYNEQFF
TRBJ1-2 | - | - | TRBV4-1 | TGCGCCAGCAGCCGATTCTCGGCAGGGCCTAACTATGGCTACACCTTC | CASSRFSAGPNYGYTF
TRBJ1-5 | - | - | TRBV10-3 | TGTGCCATCTGGAGCGGGGGGCGAAGCAATCAGCCCCAGCATTTT | CAIWSGGRSNQPQHF
TRBJ1-2 | - | - | TRBV6-1 | TGTGCCAGCGGGATGAGGGTGGATGGCTACACCTTC | CASGMRVDGYTF
TRBJ2-7 | - | few | TRBV7-2 | TGTGCCAGCAGCTTAGGAGAGTGGGACGAGCAGTACTTC | CASSLGEWDEQYF
TRBJ2-3 | TRBD1 | - | TRBV19 | TGTGCCAGTACCGCCGGGACAGGCGGGGCAGATACGCAGTATTTT | CASTAGTGGADTQYF
TRBJ1-6 | - | - | TRBV20-1 | TGCAGTGCTAGAGCGTTTACGGAGTCACCCCTCCACTTT | CSARAFTESPLHF
TRBJ2-1 | - | - | TRBV12-3/TRBV12-4 | TGTGCCAGCAGTTGGGGGCCGGGGCAGTTCTTC | CASSWGPGQFF
TRBJ1-5 | - | many | TRBV3-1 | TGTGCCAGCAGCCAAGACAGGGGTGAAGGGCCCCAGCATTTT | CASSQDRGEGPQHF
TRBJ2-7 | - | few | TRBV5-1 | TGCGCCAGCAGCTCACGGCTGCTCGAGCAGTACTTC | CASSSRLLEQYF
TRBJ2-1 | - | few | TRBV5-1 | TGCGCCAGCAGCTCCTCGGGAAGGAGTCCCAATGAGCAGTTCTTC | CASSSSGRSPNEQFF
TRBJ2-1 | - | many | TRBV7-2 | TGTGCCAGCAGCTTATCGTGGGGAGCGTCTTACAATGAGCAGTTCTTC | CASSLSWGASYNEQFF
TRBJ2-7 | TRBD2 | - | TRBV5-6 | TGTGCCAGCAGCTGGGGAATACTAGCGGCGAACTCCTACGAGCAGTACTTC | CASSWGILAANSYEQYF
TRBJ2-2 | TRBD1 | many | TRBV12-3/TRBV12-4 | TGTGCCAGCAGTCCGCGGACAGGGGGCGCCTCCGGGGAGCTGTTTTTT | CASSPRTGGASGELFF
TRBJ2-1 | - | - | TRBV3-1 | TGTGCCAGCAGCCTTACCTCGGCAGAGCAGTTCTTC | CASSLTSAEQFF
TRBJ1-4 | - | many | TRBV15 | TGTGCCACCAGCAGAGATGGGCAGGGGAGAGAAAAACTGTTTTTT | CATSRDGQGREKLFF
TRBJ2-1 | TRBD2 | many | TRBV2 | TGTGCCAGCAGTGAGACTAGCGGGAGTTTAGGGAGGAATGAGCAGTTCTTC | CASSETSGSLGRNEQFF
TRBJ1-5 | TRBD1 | many | TRBV6-1 | TGTGCCAGCCTTTCGGGACAGTTCAATCAGCCCCAGCATTTT | CASLSGQFNQPQHF
TRBJ2-1 | TRBD2 | few | TRBV7-2 | TGTGCCAGCAGCGCAACTGCGGGGGTCTCCTACAATGAGCAGTTCTTC | CASSATAGVSYNEQFF
TRBJ2-7 | TRBD1 | many | TRBV27 | TGTGCCAGCAGTTTAGCCGGGACAGGGGCCTACGAGCAGTACTTC | CASSLAGTGAYEQYF
TRBJ1-1 | - | - | TRBV27 | TGTGCCAGCAGCTGGGTCGGCCCGAACACTGAAGCTTTCTTT | CASSWVGPNTEAFF
TRBJ2-2 | TRBD2 | many | TRBV2 | TGTGCCAGCAGAAGGGGACTAGCGTTTAACACCGGGGAGCTGTTTTTT | CASRRGLAFNTGELFF
TRBJ2-7 | TRBD2 | many | TRBV20-1 | TGCAGTGCTAGAGTGGGACTAGCGGGGTGGGTGGGCGAGCAGTACTTC | CSARVGLAGWVGEQYF
TRBJ1-1 | TRBD1 | many | TRBV4-2 | TGTGCCAGCAGCCACCCTCAGAGGACAGGGGGCTACGGCACTGAAGCTTTCTTT | CASSHPQRTGGYGTEAFF
TRBJ2-7 | TRBD1 | few | TRBV10-3 | TGTGCCATCAGTGAGCCGAGGACAGGGGGGCTCGAGCAGTACTTC | CAISEPRTGGLEQYF
TRBJ2-5 | TRBD2 | few | TRBV6-1 | TGTGCCAGCAGTGAACGGGGGGGTGGTAGGGCACAAGAGACCCAGTACTTC | CASSERGGGRAQETQYF
TRBJ1-5 | - | - | TRBV27 | TGTGCCAGATTCGTGGACGCCTGCAATCAGCCCCAGCATTTT | CARFVDACNQPQHF